Sequencing of this T cell receptor beta chain was carried out in a study of vaccination and CD4 T cells after COVID-19. At the Johns Hopkins FTIC core, DNA taken from cultured CD4+ T cells was sequenced by way of the Oncomine TCR Beta short-read assay. TCRdb redid the calling of the PCR reads with MiXCR, one entry per CDR3 protein. The sample lists approximately 9,000 distinct CDR3 sequences, 50% to 65% seen once, with over 20% in the top ten. Regarding this clonotype: What it binds is not known.

This CDR3 spans 16 amino acids. Specified treatment: approximately 11-day PBMC culture with coronavirus spike peptide pools or control peptides (ViraFEST assay). This receptor was taken from a human donor who had recovered from COVID-19. The chain combines TRBV21-1 with TRBJ2-7; TRBD1, the table's D call, lacks a check against the DNA. TRBV21-1 represents a pseudogene. Sequenced material: CD4+ T cells from blood, cultured in vitro. The CDR3 bases are TGTGCCAGCAGCAAAGCGCGTTCGGGGGTGTGGAGGGAGCAGTACTTC. This gives the protein CASSKARSGVWREQYF.